This T cell receptor (beta chain) was identified in a study of T cell responses to AZD1222 COVID-19 vaccine. Comments on this clone: Its antigen is undetermined.

Study outcomes and limitations: Only a handful of AZD1222 recipients, several in all, had baseline seropositivity. Repertoire samples came only from after the peak T cell response. White British people made up most donors, females outnumbered males, and clonal diversity was possibly underestimated.

It was second doses at about 4 or about 12 weeks that were pooled. Repertoires were generated with immunoSEQ multiplex PCR, while TCRdb's copy carries only in-frame clones and drops some. The table records 95,000 to 120,000 clones, approximately 88% of them present only once. Trimming cost V 2 bases and J 2 bases; bases outside gene matches: 3. CDR1 KGHSH and CDR2 LQKENI come from the germline V gene. CDR3 length: 15 amino acids. Specimen: peripheral blood, collected 28 days after the second AZD1222 dose. The sequence was obtained from an adult who received the AZD1222 COVID-19 vaccine. The genes are TRBV18 and TRBJ1-5; TRBD1 agrees at 7 bases. CDR3 sequence reads: CASSPEGAGNQPQHF. In DNA, the CDR3 is TGTGCCAGCTCACCAGAGGGGGCTGGCAATCAGCCCCAGCATTTT.